These 23 T cell receptor beta chains were all obtained from the same sample, sequenced in a study of CD8+CD57+ T cells in acquired aplastic anemia. The template for TCR beta VDJ and CDR3 sequence profiling was genomic DNA. Each CDR3 protein is one row after TCRdb ran MiXCR on the reads. The sample has around 430,000 distinct CDR3 sequences; about a third are singletons. Sequenced patients had shown CD8+CD57+ cell expansion by flow cytometry. Specimen: sorted CD4+, CD8+, or CD8+CD57+ T cells (not recorded which) from PBMCs. The receptors were gathered from a human donor with aplastic anemia.

This clonotype has ten or more counts. The genes are TRBV2 and TRBJ1-5; D is ambiguous. V lost 5 bases, J lost 4 bases, and 12 bases lay in between. Germline-derived CDR1 and CDR2 are SNHLY and FYNNEI. The CDR3 spans 14 residues. The CDR3 region has the DNA TGTGCCAGCAGTCCAAACACCAGGAATCAGCCCCAGCATTTT. Amino acid sequence: CASSPNTRNQPQHF. The full variable domain, in which reference TRBV2 and TRBJ1-5 provide the parts outside the CDR3, is EPEVTQTPSHQVTQMGQEVILRCVPISNHLYFYWYRQILGQKVEFLVSFYNNEISEKSEIFDDQFSVERPDGSNFTLKIRSTKLEDSAMYFCASSPNTRNQPQHFGDGTRLSIL.

In this sample, this clonotype turned up many times. The chain has TRBV2 and TRBJ1-5, with D possibly matching TRBD1 (6 bases). V was trimmed by 9 bases and J by 3 bases, leaving 12 bases between them. The CDR3 runs 13 residues. Germline assignment: CDR1 SNHLY and CDR2 FYNNEI. CDR3 sequence (DNA): TGTGCCAGTTCAGGGGAGGTCAATCAGCCCCAGCATTTT. Translation: CASSGEVNQPQHF.

This clonotype has a count of ten or more. This chain connects TRBV29-1 to TRBJ1-2; D perhaps matches TRBD1 (5 bases). CDR3 length: 12 amino acids. The germline V gene has CDR1 SQVTM and CDR2 ANQGSEA. V gave up 4 bases and J gave up 3 bases, with 9 bases separating them. The CDR3: CSVGKGDYGYTF. In DNA form, the CDR3 reads TGCAGCGTTGGTAAAGGGGACTATGGCTACACCTTC.

CDR3 region: CASSLRQGRPLNTGELFF. For the CDR3, the DNA is TGTGCCAGCAGCTTAAGACAGGGGCGCCCCCTGAACACCGGGGAGCTGTTTTTT. The chain employs TRBV7-6 and TRBJ2-2, with TRBD1 identical over 8 bases. The CDR3 is 18 amino acids. V trimming: 2 bases; J trimming: 1 base; junction bases outside the gene matches: 9. Germline loops: CDR1 SGHVS, CDR2 FNYEAQ.

As concerns this clonotype: A much larger clone differs from this one at a single base, so this may be a read error. The rearrangement uses TRBV4-3 and TRBJ1-2; D is undetermined. Germline V gene sequence: CDR1 LGHNA, CDR2 YSLEER. Trimming shortened V by 2 bases and J by 8 bases, and 12 bases separated the two germline ends. CDR3 size: 13 residues. The CDR3 DNA reads as TGCGCCAGCAGCCAAAGGGAGGTACAGGGCTACACCTTC. It encodes CASSQREVQGYTF.

The rearrangement joins TRBV9 to TRBJ2-3, with TRBD1 matching over 8 bases. Germline values: CDR1 SGDLS, CDR2 YYNGEE. The CDR3 length is 16 residues. V lost 3 bases to trimming and J lost 4 bases; unmatched junction nucleotides: 10. CDR3 sequence reads: CASSERTGSVADTQYF. CDR3 DNA sequence: TGTGCCAGCAGCGAACGGACAGGGTCAGTAGCAGATACGCAGTATTTT.

The chain combines TRBV24-1 with TRBJ1-1; D is perhaps TRBD1 (5 bases). The CDR3 spans 13 residues. V gave up 3 bases and J gave up 3 bases, with 7 bases separating them. Germline CDR1 KGHDR, CDR2 SFDVKD. The chain's CDR3 is CATSDGAYTEAFF. In DNA form, the CDR3 reads TGTGCCACCAGTGATGGGGCTTACACTGAAGCTTTCTTT.

This clonotype was detected ten times or more. The chain links TRBV12-3 or TRBV12-4 to TRBJ1-6; D is possibly TRBD1 (5 bases). Trimming cost V 7 bases and J 8 bases, with 15 bases left between them. This CDR3 is 14 amino acids long. Here the CDR3 reads CASKSGRVYSPLHF. The DNA of the CDR3 is TGTGCCAGCAAGTCCGGCAGGGTTTATTCACCCCTCCACTTT.

This clonotype has at least ten counts. The J gene is TRBJ1-5, the V gene TRBV6-1; D not certain. V dropped 7 bases and J dropped 9 bases, with 16 bases sitting between them. The CDR3 spans 13 residues. Germline-derived CDR1 and CDR2 are MNHNS and SASEGT. CDR3 amino acids: CASNDGYISPQHF. As DNA, the CDR3 is TGTGCCAGCAACGACGGATACATCTCGCCCCAGCATTTT.

This clonotype came up many times. Mismatch with germline at one junction end may stem from a read error. The chain employs TRBV2 and TRBJ2-7; D ambiguous. The length of the CDR3 is 9 residues. CDR1 and CDR2 (germline): SNHLY, FYNNEI. In DNA, the CDR3 is TGTGCCAGCAGTCCAGGTCCCCACTTC. Amino acids: CASSPGPHF.

This chain connects TRBV9 to TRBJ1-3; D is unresolved. The V gene lost 0 bases and the J gene lost 3 bases, with 7 bases spanning the gap. Germline CDR1 and CDR2: SGDLS and YYNGEE. This CDR3 contains 14 residues. CDR3 in DNA: TGTGCCAGCAGCGTAGGCGAGTTTGGAAACACCATATATTTT. Its translation: CASSVGEFGNTIYF.

As concerns this clonotype: A much larger clone differs by one base, so this may be a read error. This rearrangement joins TRBV10-3 to TRBJ1-2, with a possible D match to TRBD1 (5 bases). This CDR3 has 15 amino acids. Trimming removed 10 bases at V and 3 bases at J, with 21 bases between. Germline assignment: CDR1 ENHRY and CDR2 SYGVKD. The CDR3 region is CASSRGDGRYYGYTF. The CDR3 coding sequence is TGTGCCAGCAGCCGAGGGGACGGAAGATACTATGGCTACACCTTC.

This clonotype has only a few counts. J is TRBJ2-5 and V is TRBV7-2; TRBD2 matches 12 bases. Germline CDR1 SGHTA, CDR2 FQGNSA. The CDR3 is 16 amino acids. The V gene end was trimmed by 3 bases and the J gene end by 7 bases; junction bases not matched to a gene: 9. CDR3 sequence reads: CASSFKALAGGVTQYF. The CDR3 nucleotides read TGTGCCAGCAGCTTTAAGGCCCTAGCGGGGGGGGTGACCCAGTACTTC.

This clonotype was counted ten times or more. The V and J genes are TRBV13 and TRBJ1-1; D call uncertain. The germline V gene has CDR1 PRHDT and CDR2 FYEKMQ (reference sequence). Trimming took 1 base from V and 0 from J, leaving 3 bases between them. The CDR3 runs to 13 residues. For the CDR3, the DNA is TGTGCCAGCAGCTTAGTTCTGAACACTGAAGCTTTCTTT. This gives the protein CASSLVLNTEAFF. The entire variable domain, with the rest obtained from reference TRBV13 and TRBJ1-1, is as follows: AAGVIQSPRHLIKEKRETATLKCYPIPRHDTVYWYQQGPGQDPQFLISFYEKMQSDKGSIPDRFSAQQFSDYHSELNMSSLELGDSALYFCASSLVLNTEAFFGQGTRLTVV.

The table lists this clonotype with many counts. The chain is built from TRBV2 and TRBJ2-3; 10 nucleotides match TRBD2. The CDR3 is 16 amino acids. V dropped 7 bases and J dropped 6; count of bases not matched to a gene: 13. Germline V CDR1 and CDR2: SNHLY, FYNNEI. The CDR3 reads CASIPTGLAPSDTQYF. DNA of the CDR3: TGTGCCAGCATTCCGACGGGACTAGCGCCATCTGATACGCAGTATTTT.

This clonotype was observed a few times. This chain joins TRBV7-6 and TRBJ2-7; 9 positions match TRBD2. Germline CDR1 SGHVS, CDR2 FNYEAQ. Trimming at V came to 5 bases and at J to 2 bases, leaving 10 bases not matched to a gene. The CDR3 extends over 16 amino acids. The DNA of the CDR3 is TGTGCCAGCAGCAAGGGGGGGTCTAGCGGGACCTACGAGCAGTACTTC. Translation: CASSKGGSSGTYEQYF.

This clonotype is a singleton in its sample. The gene calls are TRBV11-1 and TRBJ2-1; perhaps TRBD1 as D (6 bases). Germline loops: CDR1 SGHAT, CDR2 FQDESV (reference sequence). The ends were cut back, 5 bases at V and 4 bases at J, with 15 bases in the middle. The CDR3 is 15 residues long. The CDR3 reads CASSLRLGQYNEQFF. DNA for the CDR3: TGTGCCAGCAGCCTTCGCCTTGGACAGTACAATGAGCAGTTCTTC.

The chain couples TRBV5-1 to TRBJ2-2, with no clear D. Between the trimmed V and J ends, which lost 0 bases and 6 bases, there was a span of 9 bases. The germline CDR1 and CDR2 sequences are SGHRS and YFSETQ. The CDR3 spans 14 residues. CDR3 sequence reads: CASSLERFAGELFF. The CDR3 coding sequence is TGCGCCAGCAGCTTGGAACGGTTCGCCGGGGAGCTGTTTTTT.

This clonotype was picked up many times. The CDR3 here is CASSLGSERTYEQYF. CDR3 sequence (DNA): TGTGCCAGCAGCTTAGGCTCAGAACGAACCTACGAGCAGTACTTC. V usage is TRBV7-9 and J usage is TRBJ2-7, with no clear D. From germline, CDR1 is SEHNR and CDR2 FQNEAQ (reference sequence). CDR3 length equals 15 residues. Between the trimmed V and J ends, which lost 1 base and 2 bases, there was a span of 12 bases.

The sample holds a few counts of this clonotype. J is TRBJ1-5 and V is TRBV19, with TRBD1 as a possible D gene (6 bases). Between the trimmed V and J ends, which lost 6 bases and 5 bases, there was a span of 11 bases. Germline V gene data show CDR1 as LNHDA and CDR2 as SQIVND (reference sequence). The CDR3 consists of 13 residues. The CDR3 DNA reads TGTGCCAGTAGAAGGACAGCTCATCAGCCCCAGCATTTT. Protein sequence: CASRRTAHQPQHF.

This clonotype was found a few times. CDR3 bases: TGCGCCAGCAGCTTGGACGGTAGCTCCTACAATGAGCAGTTCTTC. Encoded protein: CASSLDGSSYNEQFF. The J gene is TRBJ2-1, the V gene TRBV5-1; D not certain. This CDR3 has 15 residues. CDR1 and CDR2 from the germline V gene are SGHRS and YFSETQ. The germline V and J ends were trimmed by 0 bases and 0 bases, with 7 bases remaining between them.

V gene TRBV10-3 combines with J gene TRBJ2-3; D not certain. The CDR3 extends over 14 amino acids. Trimming stripped 3 bases from V and 2 bases from J, with 9 bases between. The germline V gene has CDR1 ENHRY and CDR2 SYGVKD. CDR3 nucleotide sequence: TGTGCCATCAGTGACAGAGATTACACAGATACGCAGTATTTT. Residues: CAISDRDYTDTQYF.

This clonotype has ten or more counts. The chain uses TRBV19 and TRBJ1-6, with TRBD1 matching 8 bases. Trimming removed 4 bases from V and 7 bases from J; junction bases left unmatched: 9. This CDR3 region has 16 residues. The V gene's germline CDR1 is LNHDA and CDR2 SQIVND (reference sequence). The DNA of the CDR3 is TGTGCCAGTAGTACACAGGACAGGGTGAGGAATTCACCCCTCCACTTT. This sequence encodes CASSTQDRVRNSPLHF.